The 21 T cell receptor beta chains below come from one sample, sequenced in a study of OX40 agonist ivuxolimab in advanced cancers. Assay used: immunoSEQ multiplex PCR; TCRdb lists only in-frame clones, some missing. Altogether about 30,000 clones are present, about four fifths being singletons, with the ten largest covering approximately 28%. The sequences come from CD4+ or CD8+ T cells sorted from blood, collected in a trial of the OX40 agonist ivuxolimab. These receptors were taken from an adult with an advanced solid tumor such as melanoma, head and neck, liver or kidney cancer.

The rearrangement joins TRBV4-1 to TRBJ2-2, with D unresolved. V lost 0 bases, J lost 7 bases, and 3 bases lay in between. The CDR3 has 12 residues. The germline V gene has CDR1 MGHRA and CDR2 YSYEKL. CDR3 coding DNA: TGCGCCAGCAGCCAAGAAAACGGGGAGCTGTTTTTT. Translation gives CASSQENGELFF.

The rearrangement joins TRBV6-5 to TRBJ2-2; D not certain. Germline assignment: CDR1 MNHEY and CDR2 SVGAGI. The CDR3 contains 14 residues. V was shortened by 0 bases and J by 6 bases, with 8 bases between the two germline ends. The CDR3, as DNA: TGTGCCAGCAGTTACTCGTGGGTTTCCGGGGAGCTGTTTTTT. Translated: CASSYSWVSGELFF.

The genes are TRBV28 and TRBJ2-1; 10 bases map to TRBD1. J was trimmed by 9 bases and V by 5 bases; bases with no gene match: 7. The CDR3 covers 14 residues. Germline loops: CDR1 MDHEN, CDR2 SYDVKM. CDR3 sequence: CASSMGQGIGEQFF. In DNA, the CDR3 is TGTGCCAGCAGTATGGGACAGGGGATCGGTGAGCAGTTCTTC.

J is TRBJ2-7 and V is TRBV2; 11 nucleotides agree with TRBD1. The CDR3 length is 15 residues. J lost 3 bases, V lost 4 bases, and 5 bases had no gene match. The germline gives CDR1 SNHLY, CDR2 FYNNEI. CDR3 amino acids: CASSGWGQGDYEQYF. DNA of the CDR3: TGTGCCAGCAGTGGTTGGGGACAGGGGGACTACGAGCAGTACTTC. The full variable domain, completed using reference TRBV2 and TRBJ2-7, is EPEVTQTPSHQVTQMGQEVILRCVPISNHLYFYWYRQILGQKVEFLVSFYNNEISEKSEIFDDQFSVERPDGSNFTLKIRSTKLEDSAMYFCASSGWGQGDYEQYFGPGTRLTVT.

This clone was counted only a few times. The chain joins TRBV2 to TRBJ2-5, with 12 bases aligning to TRBD2. J was trimmed by 1 base and V by 6 bases; bases with no gene match: 3. CDR3 length: 15 amino acids. Germline V gives CDR1 SNHLY, CDR2 FYNNEI. The CDR3 sequence is CASSETSGGQETQYF. CDR3 coding DNA: TGTGCCAGCAGCGAGACTAGCGGGGGCCAAGAGACCCAGTACTTC.

V is TRBV5-1 and J is TRBJ2-7; 12 positions match TRBD2. This CDR3 has 15 residues. Germline V gene sequence: CDR1 SGHRS, CDR2 YFSETQ. J lost 2 bases, V lost 3 bases, and 3 bases had no gene match. The CDR3, as DNA: TGCGCCAGCAGCTGGACTAGCGGGGCCCCCTACGAGCAGTACTTC. The encoded protein is CASSWTSGAPYEQYF. The full variable domain, completed using reference TRBV5-1 and TRBJ2-7, is KAGVTQTPRYLIKTRGQQVTLSCSPISGHRSVSWYQQTPGQGLQFLFEYFSETQRNKGNFPGRFSGRQFSNSRSEMNVSTLELGDSALYLCASSWTSGAPYEQYFGPGTRLTVT.

The chain carries TRBV28 and TRBJ2-3, with 9 bases that match TRBD2. The CDR3 has 16 residues. The germline CDR1 and CDR2 sequences are MDHEN and SYDVKM. The V segment lost 5 bases and the J segment 2 bases; nucleotides outside the gene matches: 8. The CDR3 reads CASSPISGGHTDTQYF. The DNA for the CDR3 is TGTGCCAGCAGTCCTATTAGCGGGGGACACACAGATACGCAGTATTTT.

This clone counts as medium-sized. The V call is TRBV6-5, the J call TRBJ1-5, with 10 positions matching TRBD1. The CDR3 is 14 residues long. Germline lookup yields CDR1 MNHEY and CDR2 SVGAGI. Losses at the gene ends were 5 bases for V and 5 bases for J; bases not matched to a gene: 3. The chain's CDR3 is CASSMTGGDQPQHF. CDR3 in DNA: TGTGCCAGCAGTATGACAGGGGGCGATCAGCCCCAGCATTTT.

The CDR3 coding sequence is TGCGCCAGCAGTGATGGGGACGAGCAGTACTTC. This codes for CASSDGDEQYF. The chain employs TRBV10-2 and TRBJ2-7; no reliable D call. Germline CDR1 WSHSY, CDR2 SAAADI. This CDR3 comprises 11 residues. The ends were cut back, 3 bases at V and 5 bases at J, with 5 bases in the middle.

This clone was detected a few times. This chain joins TRBV9 and TRBJ2-3; the match to TRBD2 covers 10 bases. With 4 bases clipped from V and 3 bases from J, the junction kept 2 bases outside the gene matches. The CDR3 spans 14 residues. Germline CDR1 reads SGDLS; CDR2 reads YYNGEE. CDR3 in DNA: TGTGCCAGCAGCTTTAGCGGGGGGACAGATACGCAGTATTTT. Translation gives CASSFSGGTDTQYF.

This clone is labeled medium-sized. The V call is TRBV6-6, the J call TRBJ2-6, with 10 bases identical to TRBD1. Germline lookup yields CDR1 MNHNY and CDR2 SVGAGI (reference sequence). CDR3 length: 16 residues. Germline trimming cut 4 bases from V and 0 bases from J; bases unmatched to any gene: 0. CDR3 sequence (DNA): TGTGCCAGCAGTTGGACAGGGGGCTCTGGGGCCAACGTCCTGACTTTC. Protein sequence: CASSWTGGSGANVLTF.

This sequence joins TRBV4-2 and TRBJ1-2, with D unresolved. The germline CDR1 and CDR2 sequences are LGHNA and YNFKEQ. The CDR3 has 13 residues. V shed 1 base and J shed 4 bases, with 7 bases lying between them. The CDR3 loop is CASSQGQIYGYTF. For the CDR3, the DNA is TGTGCCAGCAGCCAAGGACAAATCTATGGCTACACCTTC.

The chain recombines TRBV5-6 with TRBJ1-5; D is unclear. CDR1 and CDR2 (germline): SGHDT, YYEEEE. The CDR3 is made up of 12 amino acids. V was cut by 0 bases and J by 5 bases, with 3 bases left in between. The CDR3 DNA sequence: TGTGCCAGCAGCTTGGGGGATCAGCCCCAGCATTTT. Protein product: CASSLGDQPQHF.

This chain uses TRBV19 with TRBJ1-5; D gene uncertain. V was pared by 3 bases and J by 2 bases, with 8 bases between. There are 14 residues in the CDR3. CDR1 LNHDA and CDR2 SQIVND come from the germline V gene (reference sequence). The CDR3 is CASSIGWGNQPQHF. The CDR3 nucleotides are TGTGCCAGTAGTATTGGGTGGGGCAATCAGCCCCAGCATTTT.

The chain has TRBV11-3 and TRBJ1-1; D uncertain. This CDR3 has 15 residues. CDR1 and CDR2 from the germline V gene are SGHNT and YENEEA. The V end was cut by 3 bases, the J end by 0 bases, with 11 bases between. Written as DNA, the CDR3 is TGTGCCAGCAGCTTGTGGCAGGATATGAACACTGAAGCTTTCTTT. Its translation is CASSLWQDMNTEAFF.

This rearrangement joins TRBV15 to TRBJ2-5, with D possibly matching TRBD1 (5 bases). CDR1 and CDR2 from the germline V gene are LNHNV and YYDKDF (reference sequence). V lost 1 base, J lost 7 bases, and 13 bases lay in between. The CDR3 spans 14 residues. CDR3 DNA: TGTGCCACCAGCAGAGCAGGGTGGGTTCCGACCCAGTACTTC. Amino acids: CATSRAGWVPTQYF.

The chain joins TRBV4-3 to TRBJ2-7; possibly TRBD2 for D (6 bases). V lost 0 bases and J 3 bases, leaving 12 bases between the germline ends. The CDR3 is 15 residues long. Germline assignment: CDR1 LGHNA and CDR2 YSLEER. CDR3 sequence: CASSQEGDSSYEQYF. Here the CDR3 DNA reads TGCGCCAGCAGCCAAGAGGGGGACTCAAGCTACGAGCAGTACTTC.

The V call is TRBV19, the J call TRBJ2-1; D is unclear. Germline V gives CDR1 LNHDA, CDR2 SQIVND (reference sequence). The CDR3 consists of 14 residues. With 3 bases removed from V and 4 bases from J, the gap between germline ends came to 10 bases. The DNA for the CDR3 is TGTGCCAGTAGTATCCCGGGCCCATACAATGAGCAGTTCTTC. Its protein is CASSIPGPYNEQFF.

With respect to this clone: One junction end disagrees with the germline gene, perhaps due to a read error. This chain connects TRBV11-2 to TRBJ2-3; 10 bases fit TRBD1. CDR1 is SGHAT, CDR2 FQNNGV, per germline. This CDR3 is 16 amino acids long. CDR3: CANSPGDRGYGDTQYF. CDR3 coding DNA: TGTGCCAACAGCCCCGGGGACAGGGGATATGGTGATACGCAGTATTTT.

The chain couples TRBV7-2 to TRBJ2-1; 8 nucleotides line up with TRBD1. The CDR3 totals 12 residues. Germline CDR1 and CDR2: SGHTA and FQGNSA. V was pared by 5 bases and J by 9 bases, with 3 bases of the junction left unmatched. CDR3 sequence: CASSRTGFEQFF. CDR3 DNA sequence: TGTGCCAGCAGCCGGACAGGGTTTGAGCAGTTCTTC.

This clone has only one observation. V is TRBV13 and J is TRBJ2-5; 13 positions agree with TRBD2. This CDR3 spans 16 amino acids. The germline gives CDR1 PRHDT, CDR2 FYEKMQ (reference sequence). Unmatched junction bases numbered 5, after V lost 4 bases and J lost 3 bases. The CDR3 protein is CASSSRLAGGEETQYF. In DNA form, the CDR3 reads TGTGCCAGCAGCTCTCGACTAGCGGGAGGAGAAGAGACCCAGTACTTC. The whole variable domain, filled in from reference TRBV13 and TRBJ2-5, reads AAGVIQSPRHLIKEKRETATLKCYPIPRHDTVYWYQQGPGQDPQFLISFYEKMQSDKGSIPDRFSAQQFSDYHSELNMSSLELGDSALYFCASSSRLAGGEETQYFGPGTRLLVL.